This TCR beta chain was sequenced in a study of siplizumab effects on memory and regulatory T cells. The table came from immunoSEQ multiplex PCR; TCRdb's copy has only in-frame clones and leaves some out. The data hold around 100,000 clones, with about 90% observed a single time. Study-wide results and limits: Among alloreactive clones, only a minor fraction mapped to unstimulated subsets. Proliferating CD4+ or CD8+ clones, roughly 75-95% of them, lacked an assignable naive or memory phenotype. Alloreactive CD4+ clones that could be mapped were on average about 64% Treg-derived with siplizumab, against around 27% in controls.

Concerning this clone itself: The antigen remains undetermined.

The V gene's germline CDR1 is SGHRS and CDR2 YFSETQ. The CDR3 extends over 14 amino acids. Trimming removed 0 bases at V and 1 base at J, with 7 bases between. The sequenced sample consisted of CD4+ T cells sorted from blood. J is TRBJ1-2 and V is TRBV5-1; unclear D gene. The source is a human donor in good health. The CDR3 nucleotides read TGCGCCAGCAGCTTGGATGGGATTAACTATGGCTACACCTTC. Translation: CASSLDGINYGYTF.